One sample yielded the 14 T cell receptor beta chains listed below, sequenced in a study of molecular identifiers for immune sequencing clone quantification. Using its own MiXCR run on the PCR reads, TCRdb lists one record per CDR3 protein. The data show 350,000 or so distinct CDR3 sequences, about a fifth seen once. The source material was naive CD8+ T cells from blood, with Jurkat cell RNA spiked in. Subset defined: FACS-sorted CD8+CD4-CCR7+CD45RA+ naive T cells. The receptors shown here come from a human donor in good health. Some libraries in this study had Jurkat cell RNA spiked in.

With respect to this clonotype: Just one base apart from a much larger clone, this may be a read error. The chain is built from TRBV28 and TRBJ2-2; the D call may be TRBD1 or TRBD2 (5 bases each). CDR3 length: 16 residues. CDR1 is MDHEN, CDR2 SYDVKM, per germline. The CDR3 here is CAGRQTGRPNTGELFF. The CDR3 coding sequence is TGTGCCGGCAGACAGACGGGGAGACCGAACACCGGGGAGCTGTTTTTT.

V is TRBV6-2 or TRBV6-3 and J is TRBJ1-1; TRBD1 might be the D (6 bases). In germline, CDR1 is MNHEY, CDR2 SVGEGT. This CDR3 has 16 amino acids. Trimming removed 0 bases from V and 4 bases from J, with 15 bases in between. The chain's CDR3 is CASSYSVGVRGTEAFF. The DNA for the CDR3 is TGTGCCAGCAGTTACTCGGTCGGGGTCAGGGGCACTGAAGCTTTCTTT.

This clonotype was recorded many times. The chain couples TRBV7-9 to TRBJ1-5, with D possibly matching TRBD1 (6 bases). Between the trimmed V and J ends, which lost 4 bases and 4 bases, there was a span of 11 bases. The CDR3 extends over 14 amino acids. In germline, CDR1 is SEHNR, CDR2 FQNEAQ (reference sequence). The DNA for the CDR3 is TGTGCCAGCAGCTACGGCGGACAGAATCAGCCCCAGCATTTT. As protein: CASSYGGQNQPQHF.

This clonotype was observed a few times. One end of the junction fails to match germline, which may point to a read error. The V call is TRBV27, the J call TRBJ1-1, with D perhaps matching TRBD1 (5 bases). This CDR3 has 13 amino acids. Germline CDR1 and CDR2: MNHEY and SMNVEV (reference sequence). The CDR3 nucleotides read TGTGCCGGCAGTTTATCTGGGGCCACTGAAGCTTTCTTT. Encoded protein: CAGSLSGATEAFF.

This clonotype was picked up a small number of times. This chain links TRBV4-3 with TRBJ1-5, with D possibly being TRBD1 (5 bases). V was clipped by 1 base and J by 2 bases, with 9 bases between them. There are 15 residues in the CDR3. Germline values: CDR1 LGHNA, CDR2 YSLEER. DNA for the CDR3: TGCGCCAGCAGCCAAGGAATAGGGGGCAATCAGCCCCAGCATTTT. Translation: CASSQGIGGNQPQHF.

At least ten counts were recorded for this clonotype. V is TRBV28 and J is TRBJ2-7, with D perhaps TRBD2 (5 bases). V was clipped by 3 bases and J by 0 bases, with 15 bases between them. Germline CDR1 reads MDHEN; CDR2 reads SYDVKM. There are 16 residues in the CDR3. Written as DNA, the CDR3 is TGTGCCAGCAGTTTCCCTACGGGGTTTGACTCCTACGAGCAGTACTTC. The encoded protein is CASSFPTGFDSYEQYF. Full variable domain (remainder filled in from reference TRBV28 and TRBJ2-7): DVKVTQSSRYLVKRTGEKVFLECVQDMDHENMFWYRQDPGLGLRLIYFSYDVKMKEKGDIPEGYSVSREKKERFSLILESASTNQTSMYLCASSFPTGFDSYEQYFGPGTRLTVT.

This clonotype has ten or more counts. The chain links TRBV2 to TRBJ1-4; D perhaps matches TRBD1 (5 bases). Germline V CDR1 and CDR2: SNHLY, FYNNEI. With 7 bases removed from V and 7 bases from J, the gap between germline ends came to 10 bases. CDR3 length: 12 residues. In DNA, the CDR3 is TGTGCCAGCACCGGGGGTAGTGAAAAACTGTTTTTT. It yields the protein CASTGGSEKLFF.

This clonotype showed up many times. The chain joins TRBV5-6 to TRBJ2-7; either TRBD1 or TRBD2 may fit D (5 bases each). CDR1 and CDR2 (germline): SGHDT, YYEEEE. Trimming pared 0 bases from V and 3 bases from J, leaving 16 bases between. CDR3 length: 16 amino acids. The CDR3 region is CASSLGGWLAHYEQYF. CDR3 nucleotides: TGTGCCAGCAGCTTGGGGGGGTGGCTAGCCCACTACGAGCAGTACTTC.

There are many counts of this clonotype. V and J are TRBV6-6 and TRBJ2-3; the match to TRBD1 covers 7 bases. CDR1 MNHNY and CDR2 SVGAGI come from the germline V gene (reference sequence). This CDR3 comprises 13 residues. The V and J ends lost 6 bases and 6 bases, in that order; junction bases with no gene match: 6. The CDR3 sequence: CASRYVTGDTQYF. The CDR3 nucleotides are TGTGCCAGCAGATACGTGACAGGGGATACGCAGTATTTT.

Regarding this clonotype: A much larger clone is a single base away; this may be a read error. A read error is likely, as this CDR3 ends without the conserved phenylalanine or tryptophan. The chain is built from TRBV5-6 and TRBJ1-1; possibly TRBD1 for D (5 bases). Trimming removed 5 bases from V and 3 bases from J, with 17 bases in between. Germline V gives CDR1 SGHDT, CDR2 YYEEEE. The length of the CDR3 is 15 residues. CDR3 nucleotides: TGTGCCAGCAGACCCGACAGTTCTCGTCACACTGAAGCTTTCCTT. This translates into CASRPDSSRHTEAFL.

With regard to this clonotype: A much larger clone lies a single base off, so this may be a read error. V and J are TRBV4-1 and TRBJ2-3; D not resolved. V gave up 0 bases and J gave up 5 bases, with 12 bases separating them. The CDR3 extends over 15 amino acids. Germline CDR1 is MGHRA and CDR2 is YSYEKL. For the CDR3, the DNA is TGCGCCAGCAGCCAAGAGAACCGAGGCATAGATACGCAGTATTTT. Translated: CASSQENRGIDTQYF.

This clonotype has at least ten counts. The rearrangement uses TRBV7-7 and TRBJ2-2, with D possibly TRBD1 on 6 matching bases. Per the germline V gene, CDR1 is SSHAT and CDR2 is FNYEAQ (reference sequence). This CDR3 contains 16 residues. V dropped 0 bases and J dropped 5 bases, with 13 bases sitting between them. CDR3 bases: TGTGCCAGCAGCTTAGCCCCAGGGGATAGAACCGGGGAGCTGTTTTTT. This encodes CASSLAPGDRTGELFF.

This clonotype was seen repeatedly, ten times or more. The chain joins TRBV27 to TRBJ1-1; 11 bases fit TRBD1. V lost 0 bases and J lost 3; bases outside the gene matches: 12. Germline lookup yields CDR1 MNHEY and CDR2 SMNVEV (reference sequence). This CDR3 region has 19 residues. The CDR3: CASSLSPRTGGEPDTEAFF. The CDR3 DNA is TGTGCCAGCAGTTTATCTCCTAGGACAGGGGGCGAACCCGACACTGAAGCTTTCTTT.

This clonotype has a count of ten or more. The chain joins TRBV28 to TRBJ2-7; 9 bases map to TRBD1. Germline trimming cut 6 bases from V and 0 bases from J; bases unmatched to any gene: 3. The V gene's germline CDR1 is MDHEN and CDR2 SYDVKM. This CDR3 is built from 14 residues. DNA for the CDR3: TGTGCCAGCAGATCGACAGGGGGCTCCTACGAGCAGTACTTC. Translating it yields CASRSTGGSYEQYF. The whole variable domain, filled in from reference TRBV28 and TRBJ2-7, reads DVKVTQSSRYLVKRTGEKVFLECVQDMDHENMFWYRQDPGLGLRLIYFSYDVKMKEKGDIPEGYSVSREKKERFSLILESASTNQTSMYLCASRSTGGSYEQYFGPGTRLTVT.